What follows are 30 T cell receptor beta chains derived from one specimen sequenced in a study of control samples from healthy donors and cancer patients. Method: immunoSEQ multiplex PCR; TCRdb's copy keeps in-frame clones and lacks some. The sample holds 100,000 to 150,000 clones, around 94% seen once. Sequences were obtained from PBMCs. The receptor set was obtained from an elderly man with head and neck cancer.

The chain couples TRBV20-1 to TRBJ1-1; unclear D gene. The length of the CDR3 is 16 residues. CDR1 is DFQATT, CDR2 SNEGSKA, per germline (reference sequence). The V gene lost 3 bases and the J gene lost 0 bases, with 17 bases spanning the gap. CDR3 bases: TGCAGTGCTAGTCCCATGGGCGGACCCTTGAACACTGAAGCTTTCTTT. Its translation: CSASPMGGPLNTEAFF.

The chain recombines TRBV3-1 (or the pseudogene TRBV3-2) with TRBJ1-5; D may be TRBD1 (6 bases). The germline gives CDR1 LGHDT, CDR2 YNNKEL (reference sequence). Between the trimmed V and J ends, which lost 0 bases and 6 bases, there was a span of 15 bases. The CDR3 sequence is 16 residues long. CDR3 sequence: CASSQDSRGTGQPQHF. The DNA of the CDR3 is TGTGCCAGCAGCCAAGACTCTAGGGGGACGGGTCAGCCCCAGCATTTT.

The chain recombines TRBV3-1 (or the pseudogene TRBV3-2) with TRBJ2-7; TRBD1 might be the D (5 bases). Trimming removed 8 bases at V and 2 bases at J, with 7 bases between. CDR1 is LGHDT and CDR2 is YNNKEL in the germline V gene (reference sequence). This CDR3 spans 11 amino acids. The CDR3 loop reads CASGQTYEQYF. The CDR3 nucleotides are TGTGCCAGCGGACAAACCTACGAGCAGTACTTC.

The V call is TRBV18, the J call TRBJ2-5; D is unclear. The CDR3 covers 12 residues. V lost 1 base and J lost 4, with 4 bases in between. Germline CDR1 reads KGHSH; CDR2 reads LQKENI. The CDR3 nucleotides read TGTGCCAGCTCACCACGCCGAGAGACCCAGTACTTC. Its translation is CASSPRRETQYF.

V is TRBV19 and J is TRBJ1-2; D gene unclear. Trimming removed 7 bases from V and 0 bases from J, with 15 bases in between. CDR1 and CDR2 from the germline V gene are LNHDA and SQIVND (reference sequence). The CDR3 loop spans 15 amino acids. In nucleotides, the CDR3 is TGTGCCAGTACCCCCCGGTGGGGAGCTAACTATGGCTACACCTTC. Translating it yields CASTPRWGANYGYTF.

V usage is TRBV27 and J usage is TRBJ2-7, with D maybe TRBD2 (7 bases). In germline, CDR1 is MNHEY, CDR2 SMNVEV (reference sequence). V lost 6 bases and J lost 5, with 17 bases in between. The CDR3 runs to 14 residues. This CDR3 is CASSPRGGVHEQYF. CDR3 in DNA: TGTGCCAGCAGCCCCCGAGGGGGGGTTCACGAGCAGTACTTC.

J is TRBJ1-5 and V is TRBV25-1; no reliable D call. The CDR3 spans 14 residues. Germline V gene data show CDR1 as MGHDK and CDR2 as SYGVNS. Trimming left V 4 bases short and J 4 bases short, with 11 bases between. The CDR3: CASSGEVANQPQHF. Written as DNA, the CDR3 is TGTGCCAGCAGTGGGGAGGTCGCTAATCAGCCCCAGCATTTT.

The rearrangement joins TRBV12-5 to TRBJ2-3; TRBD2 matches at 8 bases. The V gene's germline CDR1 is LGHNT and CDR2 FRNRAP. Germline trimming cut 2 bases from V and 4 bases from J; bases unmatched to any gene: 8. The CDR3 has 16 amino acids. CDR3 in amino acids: CASGLPPTSGSDTQYF. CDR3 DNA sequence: TGTGCTAGTGGTTTGCCCCCTACTAGCGGTTCAGATACGCAGTATTTT.

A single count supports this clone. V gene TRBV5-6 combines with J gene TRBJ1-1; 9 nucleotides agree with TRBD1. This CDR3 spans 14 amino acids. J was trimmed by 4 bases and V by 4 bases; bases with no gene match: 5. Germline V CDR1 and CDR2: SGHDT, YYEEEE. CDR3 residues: CASSLQGAPTEAFF. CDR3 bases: TGTGCCAGCAGCCTACAGGGGGCTCCCACTGAAGCTTTCTTT.

The CDR3 protein is CASSESGAGLGRETQYF. As DNA, the CDR3 is TGCGCCAGCAGTGAGTCAGGGGCAGGTTTGGGCCGAGAGACCCAGTACTTC. This rearrangement joins TRBV10-1 to TRBJ2-5; TRBD1 is a possible D gene (5 bases). CDR1 is WNHNN, CDR2 SYGVQD, per germline (reference sequence). Trimming shortened V by 0 bases and J by 4 bases, and 18 bases separated the two germline ends. This CDR3 has 17 amino acids.

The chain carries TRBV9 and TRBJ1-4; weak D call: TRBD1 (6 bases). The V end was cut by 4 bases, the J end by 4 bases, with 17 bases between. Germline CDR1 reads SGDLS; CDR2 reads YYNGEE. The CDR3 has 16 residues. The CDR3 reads CASSSQTGAINEKLFF. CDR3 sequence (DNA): TGTGCCAGCAGCAGTCAGACAGGTGCCATTAATGAAAAACTGTTTTTT.

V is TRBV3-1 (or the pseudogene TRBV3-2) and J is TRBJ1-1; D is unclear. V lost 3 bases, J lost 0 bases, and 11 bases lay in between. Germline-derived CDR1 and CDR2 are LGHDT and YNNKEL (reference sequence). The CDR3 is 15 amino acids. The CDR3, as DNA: TGTGCCAGCAGCCACCAGAGGAACATGAACACTGAAGCTTTCTTT. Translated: CASSHQRNMNTEAFF.

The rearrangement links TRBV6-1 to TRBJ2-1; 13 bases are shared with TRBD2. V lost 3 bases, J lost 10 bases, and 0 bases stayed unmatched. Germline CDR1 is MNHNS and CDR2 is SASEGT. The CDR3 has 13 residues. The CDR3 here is CASSETSGREQFF. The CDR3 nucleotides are TGTGCCAGCAGTGAGACTAGCGGGAGGGAGCAGTTCTTC.

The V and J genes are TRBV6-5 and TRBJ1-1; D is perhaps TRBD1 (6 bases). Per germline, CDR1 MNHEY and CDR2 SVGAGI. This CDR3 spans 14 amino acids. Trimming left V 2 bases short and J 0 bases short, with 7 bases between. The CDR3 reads CASSYRGMNTEAFF. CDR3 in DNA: TGTGCCAGCAGTTACAGGGGGATGAACACTGAAGCTTTCTTT.

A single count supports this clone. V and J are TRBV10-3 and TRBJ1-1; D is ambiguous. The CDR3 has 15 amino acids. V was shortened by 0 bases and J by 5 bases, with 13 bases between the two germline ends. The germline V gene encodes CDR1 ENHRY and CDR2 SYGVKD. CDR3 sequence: CAISESGEGRTEAFF. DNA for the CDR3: TGTGCCATCAGTGAGTCCGGGGAGGGAAGGACTGAAGCTTTCTTT.

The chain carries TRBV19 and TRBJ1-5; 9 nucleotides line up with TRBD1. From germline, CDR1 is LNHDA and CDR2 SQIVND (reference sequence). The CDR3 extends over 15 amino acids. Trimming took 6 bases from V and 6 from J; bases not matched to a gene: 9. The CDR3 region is CASRREQGAGQPQHF. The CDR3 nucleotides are TGTGCCAGTAGGAGGGAACAGGGGGCTGGTCAGCCCCAGCATTTT.

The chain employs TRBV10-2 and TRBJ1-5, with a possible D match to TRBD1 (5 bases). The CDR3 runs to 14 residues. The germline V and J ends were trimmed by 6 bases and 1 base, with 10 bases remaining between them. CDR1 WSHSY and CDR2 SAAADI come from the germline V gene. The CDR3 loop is CASRGTASNQPQHF. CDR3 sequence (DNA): TGCGCCAGCAGGGGGACTGCGAGCAATCAGCCCCAGCATTTT.

In DNA, the CDR3 is TGTGCCTGGAGTGTACAGGGGGCGTATCAGGAGACCCAGTACTTC. Amino acids: CAWSVQGAYQETQYF. This chain uses TRBV30 with TRBJ2-5, with 9 bases identical to TRBD1. Germline V gives CDR1 GTSNPN, CDR2 SVGIG (reference sequence). The V segment lost 0 bases and the J segment 5 bases; nucleotides outside the gene matches: 7. The CDR3 runs 15 residues.

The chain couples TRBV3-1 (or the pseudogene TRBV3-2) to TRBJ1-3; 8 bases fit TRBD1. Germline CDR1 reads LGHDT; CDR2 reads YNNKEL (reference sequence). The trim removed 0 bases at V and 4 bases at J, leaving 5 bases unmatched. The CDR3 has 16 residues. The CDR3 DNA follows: TGTGCCAGCAGCCAAGATTCCAGGGGGCAAGGAAACACCATATATTTT. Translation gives CASSQDSRGQGNTIYF.

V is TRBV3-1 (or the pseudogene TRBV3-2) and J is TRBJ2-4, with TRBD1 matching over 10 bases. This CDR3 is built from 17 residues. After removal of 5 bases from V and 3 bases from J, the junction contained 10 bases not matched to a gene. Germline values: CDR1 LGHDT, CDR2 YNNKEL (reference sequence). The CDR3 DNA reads TGTGCCAGCAGCGAAATGGGGACAGGGGACGGCAAAAACATTCAGTACTTC. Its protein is CASSEMGTGDGKNIQYF.

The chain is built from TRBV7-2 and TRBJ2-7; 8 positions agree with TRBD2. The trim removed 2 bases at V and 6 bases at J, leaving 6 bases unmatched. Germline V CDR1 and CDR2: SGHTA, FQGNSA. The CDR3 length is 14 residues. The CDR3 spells CASSLRAGVGEQYF. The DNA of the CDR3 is TGTGCCAGCAGCTTAAGAGCGGGAGTGGGCGAGCAGTACTTC.

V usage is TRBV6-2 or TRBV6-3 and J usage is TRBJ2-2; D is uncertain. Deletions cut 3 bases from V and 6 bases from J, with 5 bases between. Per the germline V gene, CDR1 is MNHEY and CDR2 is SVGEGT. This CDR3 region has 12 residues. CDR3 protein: CASSYFAGELFF. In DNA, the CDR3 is TGTGCCAGCAGTTATTTCGCCGGGGAGCTGTTTTTT.

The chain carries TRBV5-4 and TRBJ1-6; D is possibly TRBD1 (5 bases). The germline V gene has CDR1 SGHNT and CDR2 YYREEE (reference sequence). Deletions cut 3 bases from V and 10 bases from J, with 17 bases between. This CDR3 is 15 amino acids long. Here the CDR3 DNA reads TGTGCCAGCAGCTCTGACATGGGGCTTGGCTCACCCCTCCACTTT. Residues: CASSSDMGLGSPLHF.

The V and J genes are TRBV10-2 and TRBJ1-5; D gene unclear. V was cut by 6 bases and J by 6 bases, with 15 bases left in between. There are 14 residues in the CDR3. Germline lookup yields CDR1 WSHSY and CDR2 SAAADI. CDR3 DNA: TGCGCCAGCAGCGACTCGTGGGGTGGTCAGCCCCAGCATTTT. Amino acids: CASSDSWGGQPQHF.

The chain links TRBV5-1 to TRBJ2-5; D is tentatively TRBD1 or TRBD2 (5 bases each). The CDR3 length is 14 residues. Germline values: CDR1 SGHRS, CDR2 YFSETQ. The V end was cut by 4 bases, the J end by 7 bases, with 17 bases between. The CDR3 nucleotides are TGCGCCAGCAGCCCCGGGGACGTCTCCGGGACCCAGTACTTC. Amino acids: CASSPGDVSGTQYF.

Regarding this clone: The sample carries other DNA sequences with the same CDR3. The CDR3 sequence: CASSLGTAQETQYF. CDR3 coding DNA: TGCGCCAGCAGCCTGGGGACAGCCCAAGAGACCCAGTACTTC. The rearrangement joins TRBV5-1 to TRBJ2-5; 7 bases align to TRBD1. With 4 bases clipped from V and 1 base from J, the junction kept 4 bases outside the gene matches. The germline V gene encodes CDR1 SGHRS and CDR2 YFSETQ. This CDR3 contains 14 residues.

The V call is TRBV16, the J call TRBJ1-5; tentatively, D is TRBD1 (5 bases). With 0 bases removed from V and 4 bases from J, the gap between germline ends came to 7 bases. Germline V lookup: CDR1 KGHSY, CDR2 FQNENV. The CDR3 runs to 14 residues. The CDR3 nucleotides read TGTGCCAGCAGCCAATCGGGGGGGAATCAGCCCCAGCATTTT. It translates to CASSQSGGNQPQHF.

The CDR3 DNA reads as TGTGCCAGCAGCTTTCCGGGACGGCAAGAGACCCAGTACTTC. It translates to CASSFPGRQETQYF. The V gene is TRBV5-4, the J gene TRBJ2-5, with D perhaps matching TRBD1 or TRBD2 (5 bases each). The CDR3 is made up of 14 amino acids. Germline V lookup: CDR1 SGHNT, CDR2 YYREEE (reference sequence). V lost 2 bases and J lost 2, with 10 bases in between.

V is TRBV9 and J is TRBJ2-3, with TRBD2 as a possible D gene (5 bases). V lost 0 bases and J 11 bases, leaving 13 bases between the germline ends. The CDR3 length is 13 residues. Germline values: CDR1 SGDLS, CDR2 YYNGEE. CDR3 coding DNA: TGTGCCAGCAGCGTAGTGGAGGTTGGCCTGCAGTATTTT. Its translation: CASSVVEVGLQYF.

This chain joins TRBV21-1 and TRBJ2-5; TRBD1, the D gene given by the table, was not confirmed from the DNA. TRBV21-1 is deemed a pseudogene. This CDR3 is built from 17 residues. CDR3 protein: CAGLTTSTGGLGETQYF. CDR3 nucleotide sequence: TGTGCCGGCCTAACCACTTCGACAGGGGGCTTAGGGGAGACCCAGTACTTC.